This TCR beta chain appears in the sequencing data of a study of blood T cells in healthy people across ages. General study points: Not knowing donor CMV status may have confounded expanded clonotype changes.

Next came a second PCR, run for about 6 to 11 cycles, which used a sample-barcoded 5' primer along with a J-beta primer mix. Each cDNA molecule received a tag from a template-switch adaptor that had 12 random nucleotides. MiXCR was run by TCRdb on the 5' RACE reads, yielding one entry per CDR3 protein. Found here are 800,000 or so distinct CDR3 sequences, roughly 25% of them singletons; the top ten hold around 3.6%. Comments on this clonotype: Its antigen is still unknown.

This CDR3 is 18 amino acids long. Germline CDR1 and CDR2: SGHTA and FQGTGA. Isolation recovered at least 6 million PBMCs from every sample. These data were also reused for a study on T cells of mothers and their children.

Sequenced: blood. This clonotype originated in a boy aged 5-17 years in good health. The gene calls are TRBV7-3 and TRBJ2-5; 10 nucleotides agree with TRBD1. The J call is doubtful: the DNA matches TRBJ2-1 better. The CDR3 DNA follows: TGTGCCAGCAGCCCACGGGGTGGTGTCGGGACAGGGGCCGATGAGCAGTTCTTC. This sequence encodes CASSPRGGVGTGADEQFF.